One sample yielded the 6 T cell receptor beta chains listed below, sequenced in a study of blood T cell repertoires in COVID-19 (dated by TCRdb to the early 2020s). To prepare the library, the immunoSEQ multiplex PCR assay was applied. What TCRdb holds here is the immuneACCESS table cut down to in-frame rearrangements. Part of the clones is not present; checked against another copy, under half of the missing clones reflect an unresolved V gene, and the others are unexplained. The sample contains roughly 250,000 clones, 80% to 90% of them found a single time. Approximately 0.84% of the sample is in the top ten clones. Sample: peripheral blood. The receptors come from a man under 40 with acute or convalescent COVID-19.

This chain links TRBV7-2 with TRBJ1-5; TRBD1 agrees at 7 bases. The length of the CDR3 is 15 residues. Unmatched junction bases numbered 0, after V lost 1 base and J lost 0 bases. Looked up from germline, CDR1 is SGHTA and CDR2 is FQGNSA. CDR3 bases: TGTGCCAGCAGCTTAGGGACAGGTAGCAATCAGCCCCAGCATTTT. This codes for CASSLGTGSNQPQHF.

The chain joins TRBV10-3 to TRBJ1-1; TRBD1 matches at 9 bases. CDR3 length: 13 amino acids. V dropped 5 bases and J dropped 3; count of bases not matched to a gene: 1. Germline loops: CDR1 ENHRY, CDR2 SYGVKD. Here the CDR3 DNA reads TGTGCCATCAGTAGGGACAGGGACACTGAAGCTTTCTTT. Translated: CAISRDRDTEAFF.

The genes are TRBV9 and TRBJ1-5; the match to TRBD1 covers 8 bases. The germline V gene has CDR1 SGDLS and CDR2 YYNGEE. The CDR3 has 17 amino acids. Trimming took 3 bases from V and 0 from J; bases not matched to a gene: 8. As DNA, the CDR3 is TGTGCCAGCAGCGCGGACAGGGAGACTAATAGCAATCAGCCCCAGCATTTT. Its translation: CASSADRETNSNQPQHF.

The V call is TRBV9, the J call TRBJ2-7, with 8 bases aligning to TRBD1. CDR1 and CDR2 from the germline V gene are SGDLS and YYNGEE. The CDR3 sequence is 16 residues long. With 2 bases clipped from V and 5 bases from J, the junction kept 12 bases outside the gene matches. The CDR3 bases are TGTGCCAGCAGCGTCCCAGGGGGGAGGACAGGGAACGAGCAGTACTTC. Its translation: CASSVPGGRTGNEQYF.

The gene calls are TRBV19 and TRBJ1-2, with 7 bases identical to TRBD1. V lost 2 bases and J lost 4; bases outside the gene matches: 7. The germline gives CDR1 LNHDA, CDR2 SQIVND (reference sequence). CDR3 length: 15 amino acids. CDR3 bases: TGTGCCAGTAGTATAAAGGGGGCGCGGGGCTATGGCTACACCTTC. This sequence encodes CASSIKGARGYGYTF.

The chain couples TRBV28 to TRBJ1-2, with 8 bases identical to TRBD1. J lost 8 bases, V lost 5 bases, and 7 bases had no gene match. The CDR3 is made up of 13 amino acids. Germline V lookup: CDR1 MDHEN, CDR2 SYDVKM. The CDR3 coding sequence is TGTGCCAGCAGTAAGGACAGGGTGACCGGCTACACCTTC. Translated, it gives CASSKDRVTGYTF.